The 6 T cell receptor beta chains below come from one sample, sequenced in a study of blood T cell repertoires in COVID-19. The table came from immunoSEQ multiplex PCR; TCRdb's copy has only in-frame clones and leaves some out. The profile shows some 140,000 clones, 75% to 90% of them singletons. Material for sequencing was peripheral blood. The receptors come from a woman aged 45 to 65 who had recovered from COVID-19.

The chain links TRBV28 to TRBJ2-2, with TRBD1 as a possible D gene (5 bases). This CDR3 spans 13 amino acids. V shed 7 bases and J shed 1 base, with 7 bases lying between them. The germline gives CDR1 MDHEN, CDR2 SYDVKM. The CDR3 DNA sequence: TGTGCCAGCACGGACAAGAACACCGGGGAGCTGTTTTTT. Protein: CASTDKNTGELFF.

This chain uses TRBV25-1 with TRBJ2-1; 9 positions match TRBD2. The V gene end was trimmed by 3 bases and the J gene end by 7 bases; junction bases not matched to a gene: 7. Germline CDR1 and CDR2: MGHDK and SYGVNS. The CDR3 extends over 15 amino acids. In DNA, the CDR3 is TGTGCCAGCAGTGATCAAGGACTAGCGACTAATGAGCAGTTCTTC. Amino acids: CASSDQGLATNEQFF.

The rearrangement uses TRBV7-9 and TRBJ2-7; 11 bases fit TRBD1. V lost 3 bases to trimming and J lost 2 bases; unmatched junction nucleotides: 0. The CDR3 has 14 amino acids. In germline, CDR1 is SEHNR, CDR2 FQNEAQ (reference sequence). The CDR3 loop is CASSLGQGAYEQYF. DNA of the CDR3: TGTGCCAGCAGCTTGGGACAGGGGGCCTACGAGCAGTACTTC.

J is TRBJ1-2 and V is TRBV5-6, with 9 nucleotides matching TRBD1. J lost 1 base, V lost 4 bases, and 8 bases had no gene match. From germline, CDR1 is SGHDT and CDR2 YYEEEE. The CDR3 spans 16 residues. The CDR3, as DNA: TGTGCCAGCAGCGAAGCCGGGACAGGGCTTAACTATGGCTACACCTTC. Its translation is CASSEAGTGLNYGYTF.

The CDR3 spells CASRTGLARSGELFF. CDR3 DNA: TGTGCCAGCAGGACGGGACTAGCCAGGTCCGGGGAGCTGTTTTTT. The rearrangement links TRBV2 to TRBJ2-2, with 9 bases fitting TRBD2. The V gene's germline CDR1 is SNHLY and CDR2 FYNNEI. The CDR3 consists of 15 residues. V lost 6 bases to trimming and J lost 6 bases; unmatched junction nucleotides: 8.

This chain uses TRBV7-3 with TRBJ2-1; D gene unclear. Looked up from germline, CDR1 is SGHTA and CDR2 is FQGTGA. The CDR3 covers 13 residues. The ends were cut back, 5 bases at V and 6 bases at J, with 11 bases in the middle. CDR3 amino acids: CASSAPGSNEQFF. Here the CDR3 DNA reads TGTGCCAGCAGCGCCCCAGGAAGCAATGAGCAGTTCTTC.